Listed here are 6 T cell receptor beta chains from one sample, sequenced in a study of T cells after yellow fever vaccination (dated by TCRdb to about 2019). This specimen's treatment or condition label, interpreted: live attenuated yellow fever vaccine strain. The library was obtained by 5' RACE. Sequencing was carried out with an Illumina NovaSeq 6000. TCRdb cleaned the public reads at Q25 with fastp, built clones with MiXCR and kept in-frame beta chains. Rows with one shared CDR3 protein collapse into an entry with the most common genes and DNA. The sample data list a few hundred thousand distinct CDR3 sequences, and 4.1% of these were observed just once. About 26% of the sample goes to the ten largest clones. Here the sequenced sample was PBMCs, taken 5 days after the yellow fever booster vaccination. These receptor sequences come from a young man who received the YFV17D yellow fever vaccine.

This clonotype was observed a handful of times. The rearrangement uses TRBV29-1 and TRBJ2-5; D ambiguous. Germline V lookup: CDR1 SQVTM, CDR2 ANQGSEA. This CDR3 has 13 amino acids. V lost 0 bases and J lost 4, with 9 bases in between. CDR3 nucleotides: TGCAGCGTTGAAGATTGGACGTTAGAGACCCAGTACTTC. Protein sequence: CSVEDWTLETQYF.

This clonotype was counted only a few times. This chain connects TRBV5-1 to TRBJ1-4; a possible D gene is TRBD1 (5 bases). From germline, CDR1 is SGHRS and CDR2 YFSETQ. The CDR3 is 14 residues long. V was shortened by 0 bases and J by 5 bases, with 8 bases between the two germline ends. The CDR3 protein is CASSLEGANEKLFF. CDR3 DNA sequence: TGCGCCAGCAGCTTGGAAGGGGCCAATGAAAAACTGTTTTTT. The variable domain in full, completed from reference TRBV5-1 and TRBJ1-4, reads KAGVTQTPRYLIKTRGQQVTLSCSPISGHRSVSWYQQTPGQGLQFLFEYFSETQRNKGNFPGRFSGRQFSNSRSEMNVSTLELGDSALYLCASSLEGANEKLFFGSGTQLSVL.

This rearrangement joins TRBV11-2 to TRBJ2-1; 8 nucleotides match TRBD2. CDR1 is SGHAT, CDR2 FQNNGV, per germline. The CDR3 loop spans 16 amino acids. V was pared by 0 bases and J by 3 bases, with 4 bases of the junction left unmatched. Here the CDR3 DNA reads TGTGCCAGCAGCTTAGACGGGGGGGCCGGCTACAATGAGCAGTTCTTC. Amino acid sequence: CASSLDGGAGYNEQFF.

This clonotype was counted many times. The rearrangement links TRBV11-2 to TRBJ2-1; 10 positions match TRBD2. The CDR3 totals 16 residues. Germline V gene sequence: CDR1 SGHAT, CDR2 FQNNGV. The V segment lost 1 base and the J segment 7 bases; nucleotides outside the gene matches: 7. In nucleotides, the CDR3 is TGTGCCAGCAGCTTAGTCCGACTAGCGGGTTTTAATGAGCAGTTCTTC. Translating gives CASSLVRLAGFNEQFF.

This clonotype was observed at least ten times. V usage is TRBV21-1 and J usage is TRBJ2-4; the table gives TRBD1 as D, unverified against the DNA. TRBV21-1 is termed a pseudogene. This CDR3 region has 13 residues. The CDR3 spells CARLPTGDNIQYF. The CDR3 coding sequence is TGTGCCAGACTCCCAACAGGGGACAACATTCAGTACTTC.

This clonotype was observed a few times. The chain uses TRBV6-5 and TRBJ2-1, with 11 bases aligning to TRBD2. The J segment lost 7 bases and the V segment lost 6 bases, leaving 8 bases of the junction unmatched. This CDR3 region has 15 residues. Germline V CDR1 and CDR2: MNHEY, SVGAGI. In DNA, the CDR3 is TGTGCCAGCAGGCAAACTAGCGGGGGCAGGAATGAGCAGTTCTTC. Amino acids: CASRQTSGGRNEQFF.